This entry lists 10 T cell receptor beta chains sequenced from one sample in a study of OX40 agonist ivuxolimab in advanced cancers. The data were produced by immunoSEQ multiplex PCR, yet TCRdb's version contains in-frame clones alone and is incomplete. The profile covers roughly 90,000 clones, with roughly 85% appearing a single time and roughly 1.5% taken by the ten largest. The sample here was CD4+ or CD8+ T cells sorted from blood, taken in a trial of the OX40 agonist ivuxolimab. The receptors were gathered from an adult with an advanced solid tumor such as melanoma, head and neck, liver or kidney cancer.

The chain joins TRBV6-5 to TRBJ1-3; possible D gene TRBD1, 5 bases. V lost 5 bases and J 2 bases, leaving 7 bases between the germline ends. Germline loops: CDR1 MNHEY, CDR2 SVGAGI. The CDR3 length is 13 residues. This CDR3 is CASSPTAGNTIYF. The CDR3 DNA is TGTGCCAGCAGTCCGACAGCTGGAAACACCATATATTTT.

This chain uses TRBV2 with TRBJ1-3; a possible D gene is TRBD1 (6 bases). The CDR3 covers 14 residues. Germline V gene lookup returns CDR1 SNHLY and CDR2 FYNNEI. The ends were cut back, 5 bases at V and 0 bases at J, with 8 bases in the middle. CDR3 sequence (DNA): TGTGCCAGCAGTAGGGACATCTCTGGAAACACCATATATTTT. Protein: CASSRDISGNTIYF. The whole variable domain, remainder taken from reference TRBV2 and TRBJ1-3, is EPEVTQTPSHQVTQMGQEVILRCVPISNHLYFYWYRQILGQKVEFLVSFYNNEISEKSEIFDDQFSVERPDGSNFTLKIRSTKLEDSAMYFCASSRDISGNTIYFGEGSWLTVV.

The rearrangement uses TRBV11-1 and TRBJ2-7; 7 nucleotides align to TRBD1. CDR3 length: 14 amino acids. Per germline, CDR1 SGHAT and CDR2 FQDESV (reference sequence). Trimming at V came to 6 bases and at J to 6 bases, leaving 11 bases not matched to a gene. The CDR3 is CASSSQTGMGEQYF. The CDR3 bases are TGTGCCAGCAGTTCTCAGACAGGGATGGGCGAGCAGTACTTC.

The chain links TRBV2 to TRBJ2-2; D remains unclear. V lost 10 bases, J lost 3 bases, and 9 bases lay in between. Germline values: CDR1 SNHLY, CDR2 FYNNEI. This CDR3 spans 12 amino acids. The CDR3 bases are TGTGCCACCCAATCTCACACCGGGGAGCTGTTTTTT. Amino acids: CATQSHTGELFF. Filled out from reference TRBV2 and TRBJ2-2, the complete variable domain reads EPEVTQTPSHQVTQMGQEVILRCVPISNHLYFYWYRQILGQKVEFLVSFYNNEISEKSEIFDDQFSVERPDGSNFTLKIRSTKLEDSAMYFCATQSHTGELFFGEGSRLTVL.

The chain couples TRBV6-5 to TRBJ2-1, with 7 bases matching TRBD1. The V segment lost 9 bases and the J segment 3 bases; nucleotides outside the gene matches: 8. From germline, CDR1 is MNHEY and CDR2 SVGAGI. The CDR3 runs 14 residues. CDR3 protein: CARTGTVSYNEQFF. In DNA, the CDR3 is TGTGCCAGGACCGGGACAGTGAGCTACAATGAGCAGTTCTTC.

The genes are TRBV30 and TRBJ2-1; unclear D gene. V was pared by 2 bases and J by 6 bases, with 8 bases between. The CDR3 extends over 12 amino acids. Per germline, CDR1 GTSNPN and CDR2 SVGIG (reference sequence). The CDR3 DNA follows: TGTGCCTGGAGTAGAGGAATCAATGAGCAGTTCTTC. Translation: CAWSRGINEQFF.

This clone appeared once. J is TRBJ1-6 and V is TRBV28; TRBD1 might be the D (5 bases). Germline CDR1 and CDR2: MDHEN and SYDVKM. V gave up 3 bases and J gave up 9 bases, with 12 bases separating them. The CDR3 runs 14 residues. The CDR3 DNA sequence: TGTGCCAGCAGTTTCGGGACCGAAGGTTCACCCCTCCACTTT. Protein sequence: CASSFGTEGSPLHF.

The chain couples TRBV19 to TRBJ2-1; 14 bases align to TRBD2. In germline, CDR1 is LNHDA, CDR2 SQIVND (reference sequence). The CDR3 is 17 amino acids. With 5 bases clipped from V and 6 bases from J, the junction kept 9 bases outside the gene matches. The CDR3 coding sequence is TGTGCCAGTAGTCCGCGGGGACTAGCGGGGGCCCCCAATGAGCAGTTCTTC. It specifies CASSPRGLAGAPNEQFF. Full variable domain (missing parts from reference TRBV19 and TRBJ2-1): DGGITQSPKYLFRKEGQNVTLSCEQNLNHDAMYWYRQDPGQGLRLIYYSQIVNDFQKGDIAEGYSVSREKKESFPLTVTSAQKNPTAFYLCASSPRGLAGAPNEQFFGPGTRLTVL.

The rearrangement links TRBV21-1 to TRBJ2-1; TRBD2 is the table's D call and was not checked against the DNA. TRBV21-1 is termed a pseudogene. There are 16 residues in the CDR3. The DNA of the CDR3 is TGTGCCAGCAGCTCCCGCCGACTAGCGGGGGGGTATGAGCAGTTCTTC. This gives the protein CASSSRRLAGGYEQFF.

The genes are TRBV4-2 and TRBJ1-1; D might be TRBD1 (5 bases). V lost 3 bases, J lost 6 bases, and 17 bases lay in between. The CDR3 has 15 amino acids. CDR1 LGHNA and CDR2 YNFKEQ come from the germline V gene. Here the CDR3 reads CASSQDNWQGAEAFF. The DNA of the CDR3 is TGTGCCAGCAGCCAGGATAATTGGCAGGGCGCTGAAGCTTTCTTT.